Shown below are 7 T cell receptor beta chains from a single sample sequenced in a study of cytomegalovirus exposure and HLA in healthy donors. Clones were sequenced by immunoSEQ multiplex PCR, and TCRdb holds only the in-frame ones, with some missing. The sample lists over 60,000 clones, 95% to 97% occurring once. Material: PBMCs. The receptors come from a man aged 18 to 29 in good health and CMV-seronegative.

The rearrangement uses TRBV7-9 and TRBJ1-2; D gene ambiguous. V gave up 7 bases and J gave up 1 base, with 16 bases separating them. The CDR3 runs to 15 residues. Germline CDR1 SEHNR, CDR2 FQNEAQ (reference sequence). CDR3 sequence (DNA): TGTGCCAGCACCCATGCCGGTTTTGATAACTATGGCTACACCTTC. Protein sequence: CASTHAGFDNYGYTF.

The CDR3 loop reads CASSTLGTGYEQYF. CDR3 sequence (DNA): TGTGCCAGCAGTACTCTTGGGACAGGGTACGAGCAGTACTTC. V and J are TRBV28 and TRBJ2-7, with TRBD1 identical over 9 bases. The CDR3 runs to 14 residues. The J segment lost 4 bases and the V segment lost 5 bases, leaving 6 bases of the junction unmatched. Germline CDR1 is MDHEN and CDR2 is SYDVKM.

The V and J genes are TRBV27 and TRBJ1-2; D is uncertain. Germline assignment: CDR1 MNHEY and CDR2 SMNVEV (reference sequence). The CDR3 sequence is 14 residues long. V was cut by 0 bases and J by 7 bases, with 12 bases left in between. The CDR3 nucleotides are TGTGCCAGCAGTTTATCACTTTACGGGTCTGGCTACACCTTC. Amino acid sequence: CASSLSLYGSGYTF.

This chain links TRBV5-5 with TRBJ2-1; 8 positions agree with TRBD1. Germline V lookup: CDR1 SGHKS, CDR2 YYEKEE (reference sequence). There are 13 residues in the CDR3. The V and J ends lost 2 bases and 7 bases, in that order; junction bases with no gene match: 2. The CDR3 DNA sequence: TGTGCCAGCAGCTTCCGACAGGGGAATGAGCAGTTCTTC. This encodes CASSFRQGNEQFF.

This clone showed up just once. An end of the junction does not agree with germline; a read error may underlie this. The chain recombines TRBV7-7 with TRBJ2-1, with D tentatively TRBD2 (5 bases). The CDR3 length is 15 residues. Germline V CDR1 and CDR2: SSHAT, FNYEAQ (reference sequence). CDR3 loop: CASSPGLSSYNEQFF. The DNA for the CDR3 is TGTGCTAGCAGCCCTGGACTGAGCTCCTACAATGAGCAGTTCTTC.

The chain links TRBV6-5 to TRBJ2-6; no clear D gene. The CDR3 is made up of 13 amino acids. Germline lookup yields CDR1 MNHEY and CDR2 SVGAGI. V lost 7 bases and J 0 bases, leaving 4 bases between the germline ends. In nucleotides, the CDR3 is TGTGCCAGCACTAACTCTGGGGCCAACGTCCTGACTTTC. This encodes CASTNSGANVLTF.

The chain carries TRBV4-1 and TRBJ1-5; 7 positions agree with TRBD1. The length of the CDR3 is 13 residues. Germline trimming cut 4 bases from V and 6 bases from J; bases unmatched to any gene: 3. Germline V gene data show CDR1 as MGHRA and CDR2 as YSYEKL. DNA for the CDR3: TGCGCCAGCAGCCGGGACAGACTTCAGCCCCAGCATTTT. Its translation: CASSRDRLQPQHF.